A single sample gave rise to the 14 T cell receptor beta chains below, sequenced in a study of OX40 agonist ivuxolimab in advanced cancers. Generated by immunoSEQ multiplex PCR, the TCRdb table keeps only in-frame clones and is missing some. Counted here are under 70,000 clones, about 85% occurring once; the ten biggest clones make up approximately 3.7%. The material sequenced was CD4+ or CD8+ T cells sorted from blood, taken in a trial of the OX40 agonist ivuxolimab. These receptors were taken from an adult with an advanced solid tumor such as melanoma, head and neck, liver or kidney cancer.

The rearrangement links TRBV4-2 to TRBJ2-2; TRBD2 aligns across 11 bases. V was pared by 3 bases and J by 5 bases, with 11 bases of the junction left unmatched. Germline V gene lookup returns CDR1 LGHNA and CDR2 YNFKEQ. The CDR3 loop spans 18 amino acids. The chain's CDR3 is CASSQDSGRAGRTGELFF. The CDR3 bases are TGTGCCAGCAGCCAGGATAGCGGGAGGGCCGGTAGGACCGGGGAGCTGTTTTTT.

This clone was picked up one time. The V call is TRBV6-4, the J call TRBJ1-5, with D uncertain. Germline V gene lookup returns CDR1 MRHNA and CDR2 SNTAGT. V lost 3 bases and J 3 bases, leaving 12 bases between the germline ends. The CDR3 loop spans 15 amino acids. The CDR3 is CASSEEYTPNQPQHF. CDR3 bases: TGTGCCAGCAGTGAGGAGTACACCCCCAATCAGCCCCAGCATTTT.

The V and J genes are TRBV10-3 and TRBJ2-7; D ambiguous. V lost 2 bases and J 4 bases, leaving 6 bases between the germline ends. CDR3 length equals 12 residues. Germline V lookup: CDR1 ENHRY, CDR2 SYGVKD. The DNA for the CDR3 is TGTGCCATCAGTGAGAGCCCATACGAGCAGTACTTC. It translates to CAISESPYEQYF.

The CDR3 is CASSLPRLETQYF. For the CDR3, the DNA is TGTGCCAGCAGCTTACCCCGACTCGAGACGCAGTATTTT. The rearrangement joins TRBV7-8 to TRBJ2-3; D is uncertain. The V gene's germline CDR1 is SGHVS and CDR2 FQNEAQ. The V end was cut by 2 bases, the J end by 9 bases, with 12 bases between. CDR3 length equals 13 residues.

The chain couples TRBV5-6 to TRBJ2-2; TRBD2 matches at 7 bases. Losses at the gene ends were 1 base for V and 0 bases for J; bases not matched to a gene: 3. CDR1 is SGHDT and CDR2 is YYEEEE in the germline V gene. The CDR3 has 16 amino acids. For the CDR3, the DNA is TGTGCCAGCAGCTTGAATCGGGGGGCGAACACCGGGGAGCTGTTTTTT. Translated: CASSLNRGANTGELFF.

The V and J genes are TRBV19 and TRBJ1-1; the D is unclear. The CDR3 runs to 15 residues. The germline gives CDR1 LNHDA, CDR2 SQIVND (reference sequence). The germline V and J ends were trimmed by 1 base and 1 base, with 10 bases remaining between them. The CDR3 DNA sequence: TGTGCCAGTAGTATAGTAGAGAGAGGGAACACTGAAGCTTTCTTT. Its translation is CASSIVERGNTEAFF.

This clone appeared once. V is TRBV2 and J is TRBJ1-2; TRBD1 matches at 9 bases. The CDR3 is 13 amino acids. J lost 4 bases, V lost 6 bases, and 3 bases had no gene match. CDR1 is SNHLY and CDR2 is FYNNEI in the germline V gene. DNA of the CDR3: TGTGCCAGCAGAGACAGGGGGGCCTATGGCTACACCTTC. Its protein product is CASRDRGAYGYTF.

This chain joins TRBV28 and TRBJ1-2; TRBD1 matches at 9 bases. The CDR3 covers 14 residues. The junction had 7 bases not matched to a gene; V was cut back by 6 bases and J by 5 bases. The V gene's germline CDR1 is MDHEN and CDR2 SYDVKM. CDR3 coding DNA: TGTGCCAGCAGAGAACAGGGGGCGGGGTATGGCTACACCTTC. This encodes CASREQGAGYGYTF.

This rearrangement joins TRBV14 to TRBJ2-3, with 10 nucleotides matching TRBD2. V was pared by 3 bases and J by 2 bases, with 2 bases of the junction left unmatched. The CDR3 covers 15 residues. Germline V lookup: CDR1 SGHDN, CDR2 FVKESK. CDR3 in DNA: TGTGCCAGCAGCCAGGGACTAGCGACCACAGATACGCAGTATTTT. Its translation is CASSQGLATTDTQYF. The variable domain in full, completed from reference TRBV14 and TRBJ2-3, reads EAGVTQFPSHSVIEKGQTVTLRCDPISGHDNLYWYRRVMGKEIKFLLHFVKESKQDESGMPNNRFLAERTGGTYSTLKVQPAELEDSGVYFCASSQGLATTDTQYFGPGTRLTVL.

The chain joins TRBV10-2 to TRBJ1-2; D call uncertain. This CDR3 comprises 13 residues. Germline CDR1 reads WSHSY; CDR2 reads SAAADI. The ends were cut back, 0 bases at V and 7 bases at J, with 9 bases in the middle. CDR3: CASSESGSIGYTF. The CDR3 DNA reads TGCGCCAGCAGTGAGTCTGGCAGTATTGGCTACACCTTC.

The CDR3 nucleotides read TGTGCCAGCATCGGGGAGTTTAGGGGGAACACTGAAGCTTTCTTT. This encodes CASIGEFRGNTEAFF. J is TRBJ1-1 and V is TRBV2, with D tentatively TRBD1 (5 bases). V gave up 7 bases and J gave up 1 base, with 16 bases separating them. The germline gives CDR1 SNHLY, CDR2 FYNNEI. CDR3 length: 15 amino acids.

J is TRBJ2-1 and V is TRBV19, with TRBD2 matching 8 bases. The CDR3 sequence is 16 residues long. Per the germline V gene, CDR1 is LNHDA and CDR2 is SQIVND (reference sequence). The ends lost 6 bases at V and 2 bases at J; junction bases unmatched: 9. This CDR3 reads CASRTPRGGPYNEQFF. Here the CDR3 DNA reads TGTGCCAGTAGGACCCCCCGGGGGGGGCCCTACAATGAGCAGTTCTTC.

V gene TRBV2 combines with J gene TRBJ2-1, with D perhaps being TRBD1 or TRBD2 (6 bases each). The CDR3 has 15 residues. Trimming removed 6 bases at V and 0 bases at J, with 12 bases between. In germline, CDR1 is SNHLY, CDR2 FYNNEI. The CDR3 DNA reads TGTGCCAGCAGGGCGGGACAAAGCTCCTACAATGAGCAGTTCTTC. It encodes CASRAGQSSYNEQFF.

The V and J genes are TRBV28 and TRBJ1-3; D possibly corresponds to TRBD1 (6 bases). Germline values: CDR1 MDHEN, CDR2 SYDVKM. CDR3 length equals 15 residues. Trimming stripped 4 bases from V and 1 base from J, with 11 bases between. The CDR3 DNA reads as TGTGCCAGCAGTTCAGGGGCTAGTTCTGGAAACACCATATATTTT. Translating gives CASSSGASSGNTIYF.